One sample yielded the 28 T cell receptor beta chains listed below, sequenced in a study of T cells expressing NK-cell markers. TCRdb derives one entry per CDR3 protein from the 5' RACE reads, leaving out DNA. The listing contains some 120,000 distinct CDR3 sequences. The sequenced sample was blood T cells: a sorted CD56 or NKG2C T cell subset, CD4+ or CD8+ T cells, or bulk PBMC T cells (not recorded which). The receptors shown here come from a woman between 18 and 70 years old in good health.

The V and J genes are TRBV27 and TRBJ2-5; TCRdb calls TRBD1, which cannot be checked without DNA. Germline CDR1 and CDR2: MNHEY and SMNVEV (reference sequence). The CDR3 consists of 13 residues. This chain's CDR3 is CASSARQGGTQYF.

The rearrangement uses TRBV15 and TRBJ1-4; TCRdb's D call of TRBD1 is untestable without DNA. CDR1 and CDR2 (germline): LNHNV, YYDKDF (reference sequence). The CDR3 is 21 amino acids. This CDR3 is CATSRKGLGLGGTGPNEKLFF.

This chain links TRBV6-6 with TRBJ2-5; the TCRdb D gene call, TRBD2, has no DNA to confirm it. The CDR3 covers 13 residues. Germline V gene sequence: CDR1 MNHNY, CDR2 SVGAGI (reference sequence). The CDR3 spells CASSLVESETQYF.

This rearrangement joins TRBV5-6 to TRBJ2-1. Germline V gene data show CDR1 as SGHDT and CDR2 as YYEEEE. The CDR3 covers 13 residues. CDR3 sequence: CASRVNGYNEQFF.

The CDR3 protein is CASSHLTSGRALIHTDTQYF. This chain connects TRBV7-6 to TRBJ2-3; TCRdb calls TRBD2, which cannot be checked without DNA. The CDR3 has 20 residues. The V gene's germline CDR1 is SGHVS and CDR2 FNYEAQ.

The chain joins TRBV3-1 to TRBJ2-1. The CDR3 has 17 amino acids. Germline values: CDR1 LGHDT, CDR2 YNNKEL (reference sequence). This CDR3 reads CASSQDWMSLSYNEQFF.

The chain joins TRBV7-8 to TRBJ1-1; TCRdb returns TRBD1, unconfirmable since there is no DNA. Germline values: CDR1 SGHVS, CDR2 FQNEAQ. The CDR3 runs 15 residues. The CDR3 sequence is CASSLHRGMNTEAFF.

J is TRBJ2-2 and V is TRBV2. CDR1 SNHLY and CDR2 FYNNEI come from the germline V gene. This CDR3 contains 15 residues. The CDR3 here is CASSVAGRNTGELFF.

The chain couples TRBV12-3 or TRBV12-4 to TRBJ2-1; TCRdb returns TRBD1, unconfirmable since there is no DNA. The CDR3 is 19 residues long. The CDR3 loop reads CASRRFLIGGTNQNNEQFF.

The chain recombines TRBV20-1 with TRBJ2-5; without DNA, the TCRdb call of TRBD1 cannot be checked. The germline gives CDR1 DFQATT, CDR2 SNEGSKA (reference sequence). The CDR3 has 12 amino acids. The CDR3 spells CSARGGEETQYF.

The rearrangement uses TRBV3-1 and TRBJ1-1. CDR1 is LGHDT and CDR2 is YNNKEL in the germline V gene (reference sequence). This CDR3 region has 15 residues. This CDR3 reads CASSLADGFRTEAFF.

The chain couples TRBV20-1 to TRBJ1-2. In germline, CDR1 is DFQATT, CDR2 SNEGSKA (reference sequence). This CDR3 has 11 amino acids. CDR3 sequence: CSARVPRGYTF.

The CDR3 loop reads CASSLDDRGGEKLFF. This chain links TRBV7-6 with TRBJ1-4; TCRdb's assignment of TRBD1 cannot be checked, as there is no DNA. CDR1 SGHVS and CDR2 FNYEAQ come from the germline V gene. The CDR3 is made up of 15 amino acids.

The chain carries TRBV12-3 or TRBV12-4 and TRBJ2-1; TCRdb outputs TRBD1, but without DNA this stays unchecked. The CDR3 totals 15 residues. The CDR3: CGSKVGGPSYNEQFF.

The chain is built from TRBV12-3 or TRBV12-4 and TRBJ2-1; absent DNA, TCRdb's TRBD1 call cannot be checked. CDR3 length: 15 amino acids. The CDR3: CASTPWTGGYNEQFF.

The chain combines TRBV12-3 or TRBV12-4 with TRBJ1-4. The CDR3 is 15 residues long. The CDR3 spells CASSFLIPSNEKLFF.

The chain links TRBV15 to TRBJ2-6; no DNA is available, so the TRBD1 call from TCRdb remains unchecked. Germline values: CDR1 LNHNV, CDR2 YYDKDF (reference sequence). There are 17 residues in the CDR3. This CDR3 reads CATSWTGASSGANVLTF.

This chain uses TRBV5-1 with TRBJ2-1. CDR1 is SGHRS, CDR2 YFSETQ, per germline. The CDR3 is 13 amino acids. The CDR3 loop is CASSLVSGNEQFF.

This chain links TRBV6-1 with TRBJ2-5; the TRBD1 assignment by TCRdb is unverifiable without DNA. CDR1 is MNHNS and CDR2 is SASEGT in the germline V gene. CDR3 size: 14 residues. The CDR3 reads CASRAGASVETQYF.

V is TRBV4-2 and J is TRBJ2-7; TCRdb's D gene call, TRBD1, goes unchecked for lack of DNA. The CDR3 totals 16 residues. Germline V gene lookup returns CDR1 LGHNA and CDR2 YNFKEQ. The CDR3 sequence: CASSQEKAGAYYEQYF.

The CDR3 sequence: CASRSSYNEQFF. The gene calls are TRBV28 and TRBJ2-1. The germline V gene has CDR1 MDHEN and CDR2 SYDVKM. The CDR3 consists of 12 residues.

V usage is TRBV4-3 and J usage is TRBJ2-7; the D call of TRBD1 rests on TCRdb alone, since no DNA is present to check it. Germline assignment: CDR1 LGHNA and CDR2 YSLEER. The CDR3 totals 15 residues. The CDR3 sequence: CASSPTQGAVYEQYF.

This rearrangement joins TRBV3-1 to TRBJ2-5. This CDR3 region has 14 residues. Germline lookup yields CDR1 LGHDT and CDR2 YNNKEL (reference sequence). The CDR3 loop reads CASSQELLQETQYF.

The chain uses TRBV5-6 and TRBJ1-1. Germline V gene lookup returns CDR1 SGHDT and CDR2 YYEEEE. This CDR3 comprises 14 residues. CDR3 loop: CASSLDRGSTEAFF.

J is TRBJ2-1 and V is TRBV15; TCRdb lists TRBD1, though no DNA is available to test this call. The CDR3 length is 15 residues. Per germline, CDR1 LNHNV and CDR2 YYDKDF (reference sequence). The CDR3 is CATSSRPVNYNEQFF.

This chain connects TRBV4-3 to TRBJ2-1; checking the TCRdb D call of TRBD2 is not possible without DNA. The CDR3 is 17 residues long. In germline, CDR1 is LGHNA, CDR2 YSLEER. CDR3 loop: CASSQDRLAGGGQEQFF.

The chain combines TRBV5-1 with TRBJ2-3. Germline CDR1 is SGHRS and CDR2 is YFSETQ. The CDR3 contains 13 residues. The CDR3 loop reads CASSSENSDTQYF.

The gene calls are TRBV29-1 and TRBJ1-1. This CDR3 region has 14 residues. The germline CDR1 and CDR2 sequences are SQVTM and ANQGSEA. The CDR3 loop is CSVEDRAVNTEAFF.